This T cell receptor beta chain is drawn from a study of blood T cell repertoires in COVID-19. The wider study: Acute and convalescent COVID-19 samples came from the United States, Italy and Spain. Sample material is recorded as cDNA or gDNA derived from T cells, B-cell-depleted T cells, or PBMCs.

Original processing notes: Amplification of reference gene primers was used by the study to estimate nucleated cell counts. The table came from immunoSEQ multiplex PCR; TCRdb's copy has only in-frame clones and leaves some out. From that table come the V and J calls and clone size; the DNA was used to work out D and trimming. The table includes 500,000 to 600,000 clones, less than 90% detected once. Patients from Seattle were sampled longitudinally, starting during active infection. The CDR3 is 12 amino acids. V was trimmed by 4 bases and J by 4 bases, leaving 7 bases between them. Germline loops: CDR1 SGHRS, CDR2 YFSETQ.

The V gene is TRBV5-1, the J gene TRBJ2-3; D remains unclear. Material: peripheral blood. The receptor was derived from a woman in her 50s with COVID-19, enrolled during active disease. CDR3 loop: CASSPQSDTQYF. The CDR3 nucleotides read TGCGCCAGCAGCCCTCAGTCAGATACGCAGTATTTT. Full variable domain (outside the CDR3, taken from reference TRBV5-1 and TRBJ2-3): KAGVTQTPRYLIKTRGQQVTLSCSPISGHRSVSWYQQTPGQGLQFLFEYFSETQRNKGNFPGRFSGRQFSNSRSEMNVSTLELGDSALYLCASSPQSDTQYFGPGTRLTVL.